Below, 17 T cell receptor beta chains from the same sample are listed, as sequenced in a study of T cells after posttransplantation cyclophosphamide. The method was immunoSEQ multiplex PCR; TCRdb's version includes in-frame clones alone and lacks a portion of them. The repertoire includes tens of thousands of clones, 93% of them detected once, and around 3.1% sits in the top ten. The material sequenced was PBMCs. Receptors were obtained from a woman in her twenties or thirties in good health and a related stem cell transplant donor.

The chain uses TRBV7-6 and TRBJ1-3; D may be TRBD1 (6 bases). V lost 6 bases to trimming and J lost 0 bases, with 24 bases between them. CDR1 and CDR2 (germline): SGHVS, FNYEAQ. The CDR3 extends over 19 amino acids. The CDR3, as DNA: TGTGCCAGCAGTCTTAGTGCGGGGGCGGACGGTTTCTCTGGAAACACCATATATTTT. Protein product: CASSLSAGADGFSGNTIYF.

The rearrangement uses TRBV4-1 and TRBJ2-3; D is perhaps TRBD2 (7 bases). The germline V gene has CDR1 MGHRA and CDR2 YSYEKL. V shed 0 bases and J shed 4 bases, with 11 bases lying between them. The CDR3 is 15 residues long. CDR3 in amino acids: CASSQDRGAPDTQYF. CDR3 DNA sequence: TGCGCCAGCAGCCAAGACCGGGGGGCTCCAGATACGCAGTATTTT.

The V and J genes are TRBV4-2 and TRBJ2-5; 8 bases match TRBD2. Germline CDR1 reads LGHNA; CDR2 reads YNFKEQ. V was clipped by 3 bases and J by 5 bases; unmatched bases: 5. The CDR3 totals 14 residues. CDR3 amino acids: CASSQSASGETQYF. The CDR3 DNA follows: TGTGCCAGCAGCCAGAGCGCTAGCGGGGAGACCCAGTACTTC.

J is TRBJ1-2 and V is TRBV7-3; 8 positions agree with TRBD1. After removal of 3 bases from V and 6 bases from J, the junction contained 9 bases not matched to a gene. This CDR3 region has 15 residues. Germline loops: CDR1 SGHTA, CDR2 FQGTGA. The CDR3 coding sequence is TGTGCCAGCAGCTTCCCAGGGCAGGGGGCTGATGGCTACACCTTC. Encoded protein: CASSFPGQGADGYTF.

V gene TRBV19 combines with J gene TRBJ2-1, with D perhaps matching TRBD2 (6 bases). Germline values: CDR1 LNHDA, CDR2 SQIVND (reference sequence). The CDR3 runs 14 residues. V dropped 4 bases and J dropped 5 bases, with 12 bases sitting between them. In nucleotides, the CDR3 is TGTGCCAGTAGTACGTGGGGGACTCACAATGAGCAGTTCTTC. Its translation: CASSTWGTHNEQFF.

This clone was observed a handful of times. The chain employs TRBV7-2 and TRBJ2-1, with D uncertain. CDR1 is SGHTA, CDR2 FQGNSA, per germline. The CDR3 totals 15 residues. V was trimmed by 0 bases and J by 8 bases, leaving 14 bases between them. Written as DNA, the CDR3 is TGTGCCAGCAGCTTAGCGGCGCGACCTTTCGATGAGCAGTTCTTC. This gives the protein CASSLAARPFDEQFF. Drawing the rest from reference TRBV7-2 and TRBJ2-1, the complete variable domain is GAGVSQSPSNKVTEKGKDVELRCDPISGHTALYWYRQSLGQGLEFLIYFQGNSAPDKSGLPSDRFSAERTGGSVSTLTIQRTQQEDSAVYLCASSLAARPFDEQFFGPGTRLTVL.

V usage is TRBV18 and J usage is TRBJ1-3; 8 nucleotides line up with TRBD1. The germline CDR1 and CDR2 sequences are KGHSH and LQKENI. V was pared by 4 bases and J by 1 base, with 0 bases of the junction left unmatched. The CDR3 sequence is 14 residues long. The CDR3: CASSRQGSGNTIYF. As DNA, the CDR3 is TGTGCCAGCTCACGACAGGGGTCTGGAAACACCATATATTTT.

The rearrangement joins TRBV2 to TRBJ2-6, with D uncertain. The V gene lost 1 base and the J gene lost 2 bases, with 6 bases spanning the gap. CDR3 length equals 15 residues. CDR1 SNHLY and CDR2 FYNNEI come from the germline V gene. CDR3 loop: CASSEGQPGANVLTF. CDR3 DNA: TGTGCCAGCAGTGAAGGACAACCTGGGGCCAACGTCCTGACTTTC.

The chain has TRBV7-3 and TRBJ2-1; the match to TRBD2 covers 10 bases. In germline, CDR1 is SGHTA, CDR2 FQGTGA. The CDR3 totals 15 residues. V was clipped by 6 bases and J by 0 bases; unmatched bases: 2. The CDR3 DNA reads as TGTGCCAGCAGGCTAGCGGGGGCCTCCTACAATGAGCAGTTCTTC. Protein: CASRLAGASYNEQFF.

The rearrangement uses TRBV7-9 and TRBJ1-1, with D possibly being TRBD1 (5 bases). The V end was cut by 5 bases, the J end by 1 base, with 14 bases between. Germline-derived CDR1 and CDR2 are SEHNR and FQNEAQ (reference sequence). This CDR3 is built from 15 residues. The CDR3 region is CASSVQDPWNTEAFF. CDR3 nucleotide sequence: TGTGCCAGCAGCGTACAGGACCCTTGGAACACTGAAGCTTTCTTT.

The genes are TRBV30 and TRBJ1-1; D may be TRBD1 (6 bases). V lost 8 bases and J lost 1, with 11 bases in between. CDR1 and CDR2 from the germline V gene are GTSNPN and SVGIG (reference sequence). The CDR3 consists of 12 residues. The CDR3 here is CARKGQNTEAFF. The CDR3 nucleotides read TGTGCCCGAAAGGGACAGAACACTGAAGCTTTCTTT.

This chain joins TRBV28 and TRBJ2-7; 8 bases are shared with TRBD1. Germline V lookup: CDR1 MDHEN, CDR2 SYDVKM. The CDR3 consists of 13 residues. Germline trimming cut 6 bases from V and 6 bases from J; bases unmatched to any gene: 7. This CDR3 is CASRPQGGGEQYF. The CDR3 bases are TGTGCCAGCAGGCCACAGGGGGGAGGCGAGCAGTACTTC.

The rearrangement uses TRBV4-2 and TRBJ1-5; TRBD1 agrees at 8 bases. The CDR3 sequence is 16 residues long. With V trimmed by 4 bases and J by 2 bases, 7 bases remained unmatched. Germline CDR1 and CDR2: LGHNA and YNFKEQ. The CDR3, as DNA: TGTGCCAGCAGCCTGGACAGGGAGCTGGGCAATCAGCCCCAGCATTTT. Translating gives CASSLDRELGNQPQHF.

The chain has TRBV12-5 and TRBJ2-7, with 9 bases lining up with TRBD1. V shed 8 bases, J shed 7 bases, and the junction held 6 bases outside the gene matches. This CDR3 comprises 12 residues. Germline assignment: CDR1 LGHNT and CDR2 FRNRAP. As DNA, the CDR3 is TGTGCTAGTATAACAGGGGGCGAAGAGCAGTACTTC. This encodes CASITGGEEQYF.

The sample holds one count of this clone. The chain has TRBV10-1 and TRBJ2-1, with D possibly TRBD1 on 5 matching bases. V dropped 0 bases and J dropped 7 bases, with 13 bases sitting between them. The V gene's germline CDR1 is WNHNN and CDR2 SYGVQD (reference sequence). CDR3 length: 15 residues. DNA of the CDR3: TGCGCCAGCAGTGAGTCGATTGGGGCAAGGAATGAGCAGTTCTTC. Amino acids: CASSESIGARNEQFF.

CDR3 bases: TGCGCCAGCAGCTCCGGGACATCAAATAATTCACCCCTCCACTTT. Translation gives CASSSGTSNNSPLHF. The chain joins TRBV5-1 to TRBJ1-6, with a tentative D call TRBD1 (6 bases). This CDR3 is built from 15 residues. In germline, CDR1 is SGHRS, CDR2 YFSETQ. V dropped 3 bases and J dropped 5 bases, with 12 bases sitting between them.

The chain links TRBV19 to TRBJ1-2, with D tentatively TRBD1 (6 bases). This CDR3 region has 15 residues. Trimming removed 3 bases from V and 6 bases from J, with 17 bases in between. Germline values: CDR1 LNHDA, CDR2 SQIVND (reference sequence). The CDR3 region is CASSILTGPVDGYTF. The DNA for the CDR3 is TGTGCCAGTAGTATTCTGACAGGTCCAGTTGATGGCTACACCTTC.